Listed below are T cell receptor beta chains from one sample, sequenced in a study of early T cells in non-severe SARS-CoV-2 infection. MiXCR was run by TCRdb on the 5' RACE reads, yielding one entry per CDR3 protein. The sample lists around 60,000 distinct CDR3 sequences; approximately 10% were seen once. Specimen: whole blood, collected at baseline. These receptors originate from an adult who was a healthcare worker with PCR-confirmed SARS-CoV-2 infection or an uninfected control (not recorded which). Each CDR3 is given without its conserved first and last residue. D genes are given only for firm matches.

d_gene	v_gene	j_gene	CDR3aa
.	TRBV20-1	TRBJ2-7	SARIQGTGEQY
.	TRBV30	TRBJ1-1	ASQPRGGDTEAF
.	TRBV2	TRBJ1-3	ASSRSPAGNTIY
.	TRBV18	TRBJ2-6	ASSPFTISGANVLT
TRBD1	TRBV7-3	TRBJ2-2	ASSQGDGTGELF
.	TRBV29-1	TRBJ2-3	SAVGRADTQY
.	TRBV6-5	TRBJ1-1	ASSYSVKGVTEAF
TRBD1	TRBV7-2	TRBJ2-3	ASSPQGAADTQY
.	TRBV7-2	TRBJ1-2	ASSLFPGPYGYT
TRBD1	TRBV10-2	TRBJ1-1	ASSEPATGVRTEAF
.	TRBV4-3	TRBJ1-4	ASSQDGRGNEKLF
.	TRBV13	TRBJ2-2	ASSLDAGPGELF
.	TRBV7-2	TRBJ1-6	ASSSGGHYNSPLH
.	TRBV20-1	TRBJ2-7	SASNNYEQY
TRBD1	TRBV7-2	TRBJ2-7	ASSLGSGTVASGMIEQY
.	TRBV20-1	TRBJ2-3	SAREGRTSTDTQY